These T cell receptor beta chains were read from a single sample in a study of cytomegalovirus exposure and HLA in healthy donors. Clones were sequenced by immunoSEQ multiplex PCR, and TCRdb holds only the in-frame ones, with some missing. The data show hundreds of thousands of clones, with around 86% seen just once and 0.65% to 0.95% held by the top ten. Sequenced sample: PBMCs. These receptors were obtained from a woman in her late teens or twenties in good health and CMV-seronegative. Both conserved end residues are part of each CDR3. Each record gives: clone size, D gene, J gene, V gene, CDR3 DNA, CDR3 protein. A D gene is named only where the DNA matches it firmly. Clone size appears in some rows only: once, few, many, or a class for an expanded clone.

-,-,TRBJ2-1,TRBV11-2,TGTGCCAGCAGCTTAGAGGCGGATTCCAATGAGCAGTTCTTC,CASSLEADSNEQFF
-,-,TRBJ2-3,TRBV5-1,TGCGCCAGCGGGCATGGGCCCCATGGCTACACAGATACGCAGTATTTT,CASGHGPHGYTDTQYF
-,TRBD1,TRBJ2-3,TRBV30,TGTGCCCGGGCAGGACAGGAGACAGATACGCAGTATTTT,CARAGQETDTQYF
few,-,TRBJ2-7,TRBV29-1,TGCAGCGTTGTCAATTGGGCAGGGGGGAACGAGCAGTACTTC,CSVVNWAGGNEQYF
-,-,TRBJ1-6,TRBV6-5,TGTGCCAGCAGTTACAACGGGAGGTCTAGAGGTTCACCCCTCCACTTT,CASSYNGRSRGSPLHF
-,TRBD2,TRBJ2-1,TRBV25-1,TGTGCCAGCAGTGAACTTGCGGGGCGGACTAGCGAGCAGTTCTTC,CASSELAGRTSEQFF
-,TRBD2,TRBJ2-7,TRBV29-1,TGCAGCGTTGACGGACGGGGGGGCCTCGAGCAGTACTTC,CSVDGRGGLEQYF
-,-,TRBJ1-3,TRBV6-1,TGTGCCAGCAGGAGAGACAAAGACACTGGAAACACCATATATTTT,CASRRDKDTGNTIYF
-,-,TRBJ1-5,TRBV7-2,TGTGCCAGCAGCTCCGACACCAGTGGCAATCAGCCCCAGCATTTT,CASSSDTSGNQPQHF
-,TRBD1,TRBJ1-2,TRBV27,TGTGCCAGCAGTACGACAGGGGGGGGCAACTATGGCTACACCTTC,CASSTTGGGNYGYTF
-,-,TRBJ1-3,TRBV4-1,TGCGCCAGCAGCCAAGTTAATGTGGGGGGGAACACCATATATTTT,CASSQVNVGGNTIYF
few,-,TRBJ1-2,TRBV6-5,TGTGCCAGCAGGCGAGGAGAAGATGGCTACACCTTC,CASRRGEDGYTF
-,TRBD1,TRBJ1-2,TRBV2,TGTGCCAGCAGTGAAACTCACGGGACAGGGGTCGGCTACACCTTC,CASSETHGTGVGYTF
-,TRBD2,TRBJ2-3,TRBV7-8,TGTGCCAGCAGCTCCCGGACTAGCGGGGATACGCAGTATTTT,CASSSRTSGDTQYF
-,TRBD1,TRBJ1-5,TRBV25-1,TGTGCCAGCAGTGCCTCGAGGGGGCTGGGACAGCCCCAGCATTTT,CASSASRGLGQPQHF
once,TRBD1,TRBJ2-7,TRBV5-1,TGCGCCAGCAGCTTGGAGCCCAGGGACAGGGGGTATTACGAGCAGTACTTC,CASSLEPRDRGYYEQYF
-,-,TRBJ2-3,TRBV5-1,TGCGCCAGCAGCAGAGACACAGATACGCAGTATTTT,CASSRDTDTQYF
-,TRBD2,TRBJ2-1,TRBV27,TGTGCCAGCAGTTTCGGACTAGCGGGACTGAGGGATGAGCAGTTCTTC,CASSFGLAGLRDEQFF
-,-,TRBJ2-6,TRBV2,TGTGCCAGTCGGGTTGGCTCTGGGGCCAACGTCCTGACTTTC,CASRVGSGANVLTF
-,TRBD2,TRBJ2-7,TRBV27,TGTGCCAGCAGTTTGTCTCTTACTAGCGTCTACGAGCAGTACTTC,CASSLSLTSVYEQYF
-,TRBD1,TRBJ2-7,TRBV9,TGTGCCAGCAGCGTAGGTCTCCCCGGCTGGGCAGGGGGATTGAACGAGCAGTACTTC,CASSVGLPGWAGGLNEQYF
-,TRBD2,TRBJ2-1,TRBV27,TGTGCCAGCAGTTTCGGTCTAGCGGGAGTGGCTGAGCAGTTCTTC,CASSFGLAGVAEQFF
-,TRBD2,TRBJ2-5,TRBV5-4,TGTGCCAGCAGCCCGGGGGGGATCGGGACCCAGTACTTC,CASSPGGIGTQYF
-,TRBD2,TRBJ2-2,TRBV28,TGTGCCAGCAGACCACCGGGACTAGCGCCCGGGGAGCTGTTTTTT,CASRPPGLAPGELFF
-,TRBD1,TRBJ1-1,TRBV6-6,TGTGCCAGCAGTCCCCTCGGACAGGCGAACACTGAAGCTTTCTTT,CASSPLGQANTEAFF
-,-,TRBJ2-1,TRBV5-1,TGCGCCAGCAGCTTTCCAGACAATGAGCAGTTCTTC,CASSFPDNEQFF
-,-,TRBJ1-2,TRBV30,TGTGCCTGGAGTGTACGCGACGCGGGGGTGAGGGACTATGGCTACACCTTC,CAWSVRDAGVRDYGYTF
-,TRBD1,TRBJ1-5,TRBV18,TGTGCCAGCTCACCGGACAGGGAGGGTCAGCCCCAGCATTTT,CASSPDREGQPQHF